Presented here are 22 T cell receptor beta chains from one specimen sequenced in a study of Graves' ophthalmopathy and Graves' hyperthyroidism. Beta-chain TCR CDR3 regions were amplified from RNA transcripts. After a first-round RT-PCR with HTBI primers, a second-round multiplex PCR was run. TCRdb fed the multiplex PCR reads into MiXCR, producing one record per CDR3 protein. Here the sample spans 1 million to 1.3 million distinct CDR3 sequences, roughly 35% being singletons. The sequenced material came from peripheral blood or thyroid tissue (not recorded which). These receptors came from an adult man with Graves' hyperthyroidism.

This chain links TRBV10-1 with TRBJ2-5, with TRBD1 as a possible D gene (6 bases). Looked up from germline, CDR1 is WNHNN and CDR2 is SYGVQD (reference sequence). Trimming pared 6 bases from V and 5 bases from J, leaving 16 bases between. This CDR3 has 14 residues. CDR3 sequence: CASSRDQRGETQYF. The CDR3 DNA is TGCGCCAGCAGCCGGGACCAAAGGGGGGAGACCCAGTACTTC.

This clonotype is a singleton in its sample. The chain's CDR3 is CAWSGGGGHEQYF. As DNA, the CDR3 is TGTGCCTGGAGTGGGGGAGGGGGGCACGAGCAGTACTTC. The chain uses TRBV11-1 and TRBJ2-7, with a weak D call TRBD2 (7 bases). The CDR3 is 13 amino acids. Germline values: CDR1 SGHAT, CDR2 FQDESV (reference sequence). V was pared by 11 bases and J by 5 bases, with 19 bases between.

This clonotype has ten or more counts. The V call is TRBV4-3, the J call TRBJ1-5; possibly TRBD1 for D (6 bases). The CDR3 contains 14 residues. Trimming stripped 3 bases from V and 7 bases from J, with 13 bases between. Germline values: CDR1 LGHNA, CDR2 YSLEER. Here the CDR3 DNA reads TGCGCCAGCAGCCAGGTCCGGGGGGGCCAGCCCCAGCATTTT. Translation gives CASSQVRGGQPQHF.

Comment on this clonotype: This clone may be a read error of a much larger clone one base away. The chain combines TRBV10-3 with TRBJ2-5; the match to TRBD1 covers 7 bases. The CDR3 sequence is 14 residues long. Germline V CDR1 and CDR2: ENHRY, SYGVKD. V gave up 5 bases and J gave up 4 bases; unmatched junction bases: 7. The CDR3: CAISYIGGSETQYF. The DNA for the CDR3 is TGTGCCATCAGTTACATAGGGGGCTCAGAGACCCAGTACTTC.

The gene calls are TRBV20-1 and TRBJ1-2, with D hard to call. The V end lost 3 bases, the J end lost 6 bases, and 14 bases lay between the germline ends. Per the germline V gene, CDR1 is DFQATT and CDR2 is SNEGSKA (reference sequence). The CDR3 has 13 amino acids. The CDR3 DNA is TGCAGTGCTAGCCCCCGGACGGGGAATGGCTACACCTTC. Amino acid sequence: CSASPRTGNGYTF.

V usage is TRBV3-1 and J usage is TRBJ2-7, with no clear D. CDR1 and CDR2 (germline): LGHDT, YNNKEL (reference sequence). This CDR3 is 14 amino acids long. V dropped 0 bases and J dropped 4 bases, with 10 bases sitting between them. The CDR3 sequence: CASSQDQFRYEQYF. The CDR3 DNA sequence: TGTGCCAGCAGCCAAGATCAGTTCCGGTACGAGCAGTACTTC.

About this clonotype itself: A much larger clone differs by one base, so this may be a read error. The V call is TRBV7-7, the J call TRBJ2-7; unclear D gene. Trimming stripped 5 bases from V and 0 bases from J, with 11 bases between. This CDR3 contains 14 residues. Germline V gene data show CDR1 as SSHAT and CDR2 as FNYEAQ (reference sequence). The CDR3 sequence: CASSPCQSSYEQYF. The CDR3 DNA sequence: TGTGCCAGCAGCCCCTGCCAGAGCTCCTACGAGCAGTACTTC. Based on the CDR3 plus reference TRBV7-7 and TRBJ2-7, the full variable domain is GAGVSQSPRYKVTKRGQDVTLRCDPISSHATLYWYQQALGQGPEFLTYFNYEAQPDKSGLPSDRFSAERPEGSISTLTIQRTEQRDSAMYRCASSPCQSSYEQYFGPGTRLTVT.

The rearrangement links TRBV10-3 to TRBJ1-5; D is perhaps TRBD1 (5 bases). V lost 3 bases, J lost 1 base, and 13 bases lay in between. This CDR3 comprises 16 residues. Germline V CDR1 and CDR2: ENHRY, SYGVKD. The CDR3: CAISDRGIGSNQPQHF. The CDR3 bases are TGTGCCATCAGTGACCGGGGGATTGGGAGCAATCAGCCCCAGCATTTT.

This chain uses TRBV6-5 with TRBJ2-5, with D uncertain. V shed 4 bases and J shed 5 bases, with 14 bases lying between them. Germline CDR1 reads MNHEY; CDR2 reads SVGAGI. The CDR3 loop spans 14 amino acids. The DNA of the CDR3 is TGTGCCAGCAGTTTATCCCGACCTTGGGAGACCCAGTACTTC. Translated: CASSLSRPWETQYF.

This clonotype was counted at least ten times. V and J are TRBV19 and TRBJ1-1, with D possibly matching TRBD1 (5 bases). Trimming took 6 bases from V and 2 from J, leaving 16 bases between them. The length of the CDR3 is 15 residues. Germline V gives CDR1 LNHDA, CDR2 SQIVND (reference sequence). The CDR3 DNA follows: TGTGCCAGTAGGCCGATCGACAGAGTAAACACTGAAGCTTTCTTT. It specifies CASRPIDRVNTEAFF. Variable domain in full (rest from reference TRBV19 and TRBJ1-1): DGGITQSPKYLFRKEGQNVTLSCEQNLNHDAMYWYRQDPGQGLRLIYYSQIVNDFQKGDIAEGYSVSREKKESFPLTVTSAQKNPTAFYLCASRPIDRVNTEAFFGQGTRLTVV.

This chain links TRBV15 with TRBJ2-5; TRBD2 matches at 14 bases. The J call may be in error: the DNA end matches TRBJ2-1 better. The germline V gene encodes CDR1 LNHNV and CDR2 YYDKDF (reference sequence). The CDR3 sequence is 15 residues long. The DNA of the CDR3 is TGTGCCACCAGCAGATCTGGGACTAGCGGGAGCAAGCAGTTCTTC. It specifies CATSRSGTSGSKQFF.

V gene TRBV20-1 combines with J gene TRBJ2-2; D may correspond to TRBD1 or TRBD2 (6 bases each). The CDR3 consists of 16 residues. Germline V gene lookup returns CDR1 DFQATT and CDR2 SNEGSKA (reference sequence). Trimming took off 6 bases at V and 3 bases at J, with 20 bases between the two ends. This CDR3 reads CSAGPLEGTYTGELFF. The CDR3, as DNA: TGCAGTGCAGGGCCTTTGGAGGGGACATACACCGGGGAGCTGTTTTTT.

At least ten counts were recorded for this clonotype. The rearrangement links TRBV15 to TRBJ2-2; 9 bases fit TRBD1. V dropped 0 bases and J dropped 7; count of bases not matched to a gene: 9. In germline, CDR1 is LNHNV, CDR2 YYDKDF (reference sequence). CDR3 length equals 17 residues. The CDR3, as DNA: TGTGCCACCAGCAGAGATAGGTGGACAGGGGCACGCGGGGAGCTGTTTTTT. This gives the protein CATSRDRWTGARGELFF.

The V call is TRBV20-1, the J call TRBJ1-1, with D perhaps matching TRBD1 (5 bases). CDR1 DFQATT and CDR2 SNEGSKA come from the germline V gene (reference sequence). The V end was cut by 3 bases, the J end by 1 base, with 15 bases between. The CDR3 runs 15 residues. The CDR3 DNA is TGCAGTGCTAGTAAGGCCGGGACGGGGAACACTGAAGCTTTCTTT. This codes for CSASKAGTGNTEAFF.

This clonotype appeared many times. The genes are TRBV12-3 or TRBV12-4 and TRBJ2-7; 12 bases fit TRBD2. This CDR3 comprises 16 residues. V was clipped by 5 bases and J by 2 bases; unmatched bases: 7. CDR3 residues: CASSPWTSGAPYEQYF. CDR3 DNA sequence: TGTGCCAGCAGTCCATGGACTAGCGGGGCCCCCTACGAGCAGTACTTC.

For the CDR3, the DNA is TGTGCCAGCAGTCTAGGGACCGTGAGTGAGGGCTACGAGCAGTACTTC. Protein sequence: CASSLGTVSEGYEQYF. V gene TRBV7-9 combines with J gene TRBJ2-7; D may match TRBD1 or TRBD2 (5 bases each). The V gene's germline CDR1 is SEHNR and CDR2 FQNEAQ (reference sequence). The ends were cut back, 6 bases at V and 3 bases at J, with 21 bases in the middle. The CDR3 runs 16 residues.

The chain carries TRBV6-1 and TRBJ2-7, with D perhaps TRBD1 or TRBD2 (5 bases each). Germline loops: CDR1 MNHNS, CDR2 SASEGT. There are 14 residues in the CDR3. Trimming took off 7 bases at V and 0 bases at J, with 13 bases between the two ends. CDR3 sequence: CASIWDPSSYEQYF. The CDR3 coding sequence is TGTGCCAGCATCTGGGACCCGAGCTCCTACGAGCAGTACTTC.

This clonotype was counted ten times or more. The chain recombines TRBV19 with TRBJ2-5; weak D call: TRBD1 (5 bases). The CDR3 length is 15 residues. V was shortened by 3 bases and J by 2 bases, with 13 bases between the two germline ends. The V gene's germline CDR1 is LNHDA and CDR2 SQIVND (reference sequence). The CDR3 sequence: CASSIRRTLQETQYF. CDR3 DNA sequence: TGTGCCAGTAGTATTAGGCGGACACTTCAAGAGACCCAGTACTTC.

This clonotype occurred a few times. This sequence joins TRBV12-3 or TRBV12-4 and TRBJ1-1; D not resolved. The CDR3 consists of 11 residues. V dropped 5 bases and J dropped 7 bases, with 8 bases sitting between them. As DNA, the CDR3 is TGTGCCAGCAGTGGCTTGGTTGAAGCTTTCTTT. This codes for CASSGLVEAFF.

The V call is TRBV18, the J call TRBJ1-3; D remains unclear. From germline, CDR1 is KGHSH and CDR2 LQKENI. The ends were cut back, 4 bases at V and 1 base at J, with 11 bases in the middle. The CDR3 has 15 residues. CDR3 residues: CASSRGTSSGNTIYF. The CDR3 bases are TGTGCCAGCTCACGTGGAACTTCTTCTGGAAACACCATATATTTT.

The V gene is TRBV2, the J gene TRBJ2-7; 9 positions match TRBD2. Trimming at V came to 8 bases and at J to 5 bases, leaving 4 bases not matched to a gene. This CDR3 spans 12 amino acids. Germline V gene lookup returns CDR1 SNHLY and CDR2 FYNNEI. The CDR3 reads CASVSGGNEQYF. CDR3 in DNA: TGTGCCAGCGTTAGCGGGGGAAACGAGCAGTACTTC.

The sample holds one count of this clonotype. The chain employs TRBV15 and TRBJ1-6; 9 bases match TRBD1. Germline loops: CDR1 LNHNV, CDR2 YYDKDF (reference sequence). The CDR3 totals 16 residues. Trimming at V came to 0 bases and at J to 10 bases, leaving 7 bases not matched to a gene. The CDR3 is CATSRDRTGVSSPLHF. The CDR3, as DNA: TGTGCCACCAGCAGAGACCGGACAGGGGTATCCTCACCCCTCCACTTT.